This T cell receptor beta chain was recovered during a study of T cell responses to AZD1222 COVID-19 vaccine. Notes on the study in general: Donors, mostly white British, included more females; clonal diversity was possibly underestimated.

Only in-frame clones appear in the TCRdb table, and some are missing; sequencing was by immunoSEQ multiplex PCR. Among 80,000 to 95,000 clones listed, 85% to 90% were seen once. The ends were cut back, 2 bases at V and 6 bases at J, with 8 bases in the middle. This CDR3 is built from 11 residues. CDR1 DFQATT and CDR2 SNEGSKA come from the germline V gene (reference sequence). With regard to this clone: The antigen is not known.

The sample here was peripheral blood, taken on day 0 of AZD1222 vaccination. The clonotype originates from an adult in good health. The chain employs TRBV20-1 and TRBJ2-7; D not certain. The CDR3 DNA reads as TGCAGTGCTAGATCCGTGGGCGAGCAGTACTTC. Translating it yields CSARSVGEQYF.